These T cell receptor beta chains were read from a single sample in a study of blood T cell repertoires in COVID-19. Libraries were prepared by immunoSEQ multiplex PCR; TCRdb keeps only in-frame clonotypes and omits some of them. The sample yields around 140,000 clones, approximately 87% seen once. The specimen sequenced was peripheral blood. The receptor set was obtained from a woman aged 50 to 60 with active or convalescent COVID-19. Each CDR3 is given with its conserved first and last residue.

TRBJ2-3 | TRBV13 | CASSLREPSTDTQYF
TRBJ2-1 | TRBV30 | CAWSLAGNEQFF
TRBJ2-1 | TRBV4-1 | CASSQGAGMNNNEQFF
TRBJ1-5 | TRBV19 | CASSTHGQGDQPQHF
TRBJ1-5 | TRBV7-8 | CASSQDRGNQPQHF
TRBJ2-5 | TRBV5-5 | CASSWGTGQETQYF
TRBJ2-1 | TRBV28 | CASSLNRGLSYNEQFF
TRBJ1-1 | TRBV4-3 | CASSQEGWHRLNTEAFF
TRBJ2-7 | TRBV11-1 | CASSENRGGYEQYF
TRBJ1-4 | TRBV24-1 | CATSDLGATNEKLFF
TRBJ1-1 | TRBV9 | CASSEGTGGTEAFF
TRBJ1-2 | TRBV27 | CASSDRDNYGYTF
TRBJ1-2 | TRBV5-4 | CASSLDPTGGRGYTF
TRBJ2-7 | TRBV2 | CASSANGLYEQYF
TRBJ2-1 | TRBV25-1 | CASKGDYNEQFF
TRBJ1-1 | TRBV28 | CASSPTGGWNTEAFF
TRBJ2-7 | TRBV27 | CASSPINMAGTYEQYF
TRBJ1-2 | TRBV10-3 | CAISAREHGYTF
TRBJ1-1 | TRBV5-1 | CASSPSGNLQGMREAFF
TRBJ2-3 | TRBV2 | CASSPDGGAPDTQYF
TRBJ2-7 | TRBV13 | CASSLGFSLAGDLLYEQYF
TRBJ2-7 | TRBV28 | CASSLPPPYGQYF
TRBJ1-6 | TRBV10-3 | CANTDRETSPLHF
TRBJ1-5 | TRBV7-2 | CASSFTGSRNQPQHF
TRBJ2-7 | TRBV28 | CATQPTPGTGSYEQYF
TRBJ1-1 | TRBV30 | CAWQQGAEAFF
TRBJ1-3 | TRBV7-9 | CASSLARQLGNTIYF
TRBJ1-6 | TRBV30 | CACPSRGRNSPLHF
TRBJ2-3 | TRBV5-4 | CASSPVPGLAGAGTDTQYF
TRBJ2-5 | TRBV6-6 | CASSYEREQTQYF
TRBJ2-3 | TRBV19 | CASKVGLAGSTPQYF
TRBJ1-6 | TRBV3-1/TRBV3-2 | CASSQETRRNGSPLHF
TRBJ1-1 | TRBV6-1 | CASSEVGTGNAEAFF
TRBJ2-1 | TRBV19 | CASSIGRTFYNEQFF
TRBJ1-2 | TRBV7-9 | CASSLARTGRSIHGYTF
TRBJ1-6 | TRBV2 | CASKVGQANSPLHF
TRBJ2-1 | TRBV4-2 | CASSQDRSSYNEQFF
TRBJ1-6 | TRBV5-8 | CASSRQRGGAPLHF
TRBJ1-2 | TRBV6-6 | CASTPDRAGYTF
TRBJ1-1 | TRBV19 | CASSLQGNTEAFF
TRBJ2-5 | TRBV19 | CASSMGTGEWETQYF
TRBJ2-7 | TRBV11-1 | CASSRTGYEQYF
TRBJ2-7 | TRBV7-8 | CASSPAGGLYEQYF
TRBJ2-1 | TRBV7-2 | CASSLKRGNEQFF
TRBJ1-6 | TRBV3-1/TRBV3-2 | CASSQAPGDNSPLHF
TRBJ1-2 | TRBV3-1/TRBV3-2 | CASSQGRTGAYGYTF
TRBJ2-1 | TRBV15 | CATSRDRGLAQSKGQFF
TRBJ1-4 | TRBV15 | CATSAWTARGEKLFF
TRBJ1-4 | TRBV7-6 | CASSLVSGGQDNEKLFF
TRBJ1-1 | TRBV6-5 | CASSYVPGVTTEAFF